A single sample is the source of the 6 T cell receptor beta chains below, sequenced in a study of untreated major depressive disorder. TCRdb's table, derived via immunoSEQ multiplex PCR, lists solely in-frame clones and lacks some. The table lists 20,000 or so clones, approximately 87% of them singletons. The sequenced sample was CD4+ T cells from PBMCs. These receptors were taken from a woman under 40 in good health.

The chain recombines TRBV11-2 with TRBJ1-2; D is perhaps TRBD1 (6 bases). Germline V CDR1 and CDR2: SGHAT, FQNNGV. The V gene lost 0 bases and the J gene lost 6 bases, with 8 bases spanning the gap. This CDR3 is 13 amino acids long. CDR3 region: CASSLEGGDGYTF. The DNA of the CDR3 is TGTGCCAGCAGCTTAGAGGGGGGCGATGGCTACACCTTC.

The chain couples TRBV20-1 to TRBJ2-7; D remains unclear. The germline CDR1 and CDR2 sequences are DFQATT and SNEGSKA (reference sequence). The CDR3 has 11 residues. V was clipped by 0 bases and J by 7 bases, with 7 bases between them. DNA of the CDR3: TGCAGTGCTAGAGAGACTCGGGAGCAGTACTTC. It codes for CSARETREQYF.

In its sample, this clone was seen a few times. The CDR3 protein is CASSFREHSPLHF. DNA for the CDR3: TGTGCCAGCAGCTTTAGGGAGCATTCACCCCTCCACTTT. V usage is TRBV5-5 and J usage is TRBJ1-6; D ambiguous. Between the trimmed V and J ends, which lost 2 bases and 8 bases, there was a span of 8 bases. CDR3 size: 13 residues. Germline V gene lookup returns CDR1 SGHKS and CDR2 YYEKEE (reference sequence). Using reference TRBV5-5 and TRBJ1-6 for the parts outside the CDR3, the full variable domain is DAGVTQSPTHLIKTRGQQVTLRCSPISGHKSVSWYQQVLGQGPQFIFQYYEKEERGRGNFPDRFSARQFPNYSSELNVNALLLGDSALYLCASSFREHSPLHFGNGTRLTVT.

J is TRBJ2-5 and V is TRBV18; perhaps TRBD2 as D (6 bases). This CDR3 spans 11 amino acids. Germline CDR1 KGHSH, CDR2 LQKENI. The V gene lost 3 bases and the J gene lost 9 bases, with 8 bases spanning the gap. CDR3 protein: CASSPGEAQYF. CDR3 DNA sequence: TGTGCCAGCTCACCGGGGGAGGCCCAGTACTTC.

This clone was counted only a few times. DNA of the CDR3: TGTGCCAGCAGTCACCCATATGGCTACACCTTC. Translating gives CASSHPYGYTF. V gene TRBV28 combines with J gene TRBJ1-2; no firm D call. Looked up from germline, CDR1 is MDHEN and CDR2 is SYDVKM. The V gene lost 5 bases and the J gene lost 5 bases, with 6 bases spanning the gap. There are 11 residues in the CDR3.

The chain recombines TRBV5-1 with TRBJ2-5, with D possibly TRBD1 on 6 matching bases. Per the germline V gene, CDR1 is SGHRS and CDR2 is YFSETQ. The CDR3 spans 17 residues. V was trimmed by 1 base and J by 1 base, leaving 17 bases between them. The CDR3 here is CASSLRQVGASQETQYF. The CDR3 nucleotides are TGCGCCAGCAGCTTGCGTCAGGTGGGGGCCTCCCAAGAGACCCAGTACTTC.